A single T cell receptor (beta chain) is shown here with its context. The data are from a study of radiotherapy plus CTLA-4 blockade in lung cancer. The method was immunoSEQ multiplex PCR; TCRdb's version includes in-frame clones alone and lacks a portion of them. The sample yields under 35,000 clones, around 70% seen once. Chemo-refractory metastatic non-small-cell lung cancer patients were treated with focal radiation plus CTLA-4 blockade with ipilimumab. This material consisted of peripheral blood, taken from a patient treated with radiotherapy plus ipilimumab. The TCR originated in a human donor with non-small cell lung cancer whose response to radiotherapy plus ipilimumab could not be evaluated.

The DNA for the CDR3 is TGTGCCAGCAGTTACACCGCGATTGTACTCCGTGAGACCCAGTACTTC. Translated, it gives CASSYTAIVLRETQYF. The J gene is TRBJ2-5, the V gene TRBV6-6, with no clear D. The CDR3 has 16 residues. CDR1 is MNHNY and CDR2 is SVGAGI in the germline V gene (reference sequence). The V and J ends lost 2 bases and 5 bases respectively, with 18 bases between them.